The sequence of this T cell receptor (beta chain) was determined in a study of a mutant IDH1 vaccine in newly diagnosed glioma. About the research overall: Treatment recipients were about 60% male and around 40% female, and their mean age was around 37 years. Previous care, which was radiotherapy, temozolomide, or both, most often involved both. Notes on the study in general: Detectable vaccine-induced immune responses arose in almost 95% of patients.

The time point: baseline, week 1 (first vaccination visit). Stated treatment: pre-vaccination baseline after standard-of-care therapy. Donors harbored newly found WHO grade 3 or 4 IDH1-mutant, ATRX-lost astrocytomas. Method: immunoSEQ multiplex PCR; TCRdb's copy keeps in-frame clones and lacks some. The sample includes 20,000 to 25,000 clones, 91% seen only once; the top ten take 7% to 10%. Points on this clone: Its antigen is not known.

Germline CDR1 is SGHRS and CDR2 is YFSETQ. The CDR3 totals 15 residues. V shed 0 bases and J shed 6 bases, with 12 bases lying between them. The starting material was PBMCs, obtained from a glioma patient treated with radiotherapy, temozolomide or both. The receptor's source is a man aged 30-40 years with glioma. The J gene is TRBJ2-2, the V gene TRBV5-1, with D perhaps TRBD1 (5 bases). The CDR3 reads CASSLEPGLAGELFF. In DNA form, the CDR3 reads TGCGCCAGCAGCTTGGAACCAGGGCTGGCCGGGGAGCTGTTTTTT.